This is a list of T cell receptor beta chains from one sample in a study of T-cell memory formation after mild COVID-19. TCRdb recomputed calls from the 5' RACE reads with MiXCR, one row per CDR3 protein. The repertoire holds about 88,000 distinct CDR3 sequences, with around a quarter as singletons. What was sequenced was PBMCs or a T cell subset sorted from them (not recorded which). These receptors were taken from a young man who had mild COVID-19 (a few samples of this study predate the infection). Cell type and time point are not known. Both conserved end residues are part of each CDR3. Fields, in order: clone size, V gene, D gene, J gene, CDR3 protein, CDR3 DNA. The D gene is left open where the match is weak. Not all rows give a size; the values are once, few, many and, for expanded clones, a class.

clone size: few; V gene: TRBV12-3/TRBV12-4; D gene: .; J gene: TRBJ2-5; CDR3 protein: CASSWDIQETQYF; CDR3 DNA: TGTGCCAGCAGTTGGGACATCCAAGAGACCCAGTACTTC
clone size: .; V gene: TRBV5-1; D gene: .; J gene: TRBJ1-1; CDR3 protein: CASSLFGENTEAFF; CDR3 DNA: TGCGCCAGCAGCTTGTTCGGGGAGAACACTGAAGCTTTCTTT
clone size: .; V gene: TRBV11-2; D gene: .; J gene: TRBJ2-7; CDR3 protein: CASSLYNRNSYEQYF; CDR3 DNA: TGTGCCAGCAGCTTATATAACAGGAACTCCTACGAGCAGTACTTC
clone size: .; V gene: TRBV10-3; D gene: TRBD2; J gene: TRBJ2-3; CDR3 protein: CAIMGLAGTDTQYF; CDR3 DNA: TGTGCCATCATGGGACTAGCGGGCACAGATACGCAGTATTTT
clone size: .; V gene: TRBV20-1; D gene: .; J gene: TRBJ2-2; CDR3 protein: CSARDPRGPNTGELFF; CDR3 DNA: TGCAGTGCTAGAGATCCCCGGGGGCCGAACACCGGGGAGCTGTTTTTT
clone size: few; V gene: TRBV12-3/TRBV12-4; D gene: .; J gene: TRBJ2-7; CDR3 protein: CASSFRAVSSYEQYF; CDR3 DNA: TGTGCCAGCAGTTTTCGGGCGGTCAGCTCCTACGAGCAGTACTTC
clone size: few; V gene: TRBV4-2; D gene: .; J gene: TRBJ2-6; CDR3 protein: CASSQHTGTGANVLTF; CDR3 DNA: TGTGCCAGCAGCCAACACACAGGGACCGGGGCCAACGTCCTGACTTTC
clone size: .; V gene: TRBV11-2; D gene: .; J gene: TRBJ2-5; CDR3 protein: CASTGRGETQYF; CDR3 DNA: TGTGCCAGCACCGGCAGAGGGGAGACCCAGTACTTC
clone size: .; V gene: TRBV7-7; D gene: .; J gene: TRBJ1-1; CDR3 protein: CASSPTEGTEAFF; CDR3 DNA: TGTGCTAGCAGCCCTACGGAGGGAACTGAAGCTTTCTTT
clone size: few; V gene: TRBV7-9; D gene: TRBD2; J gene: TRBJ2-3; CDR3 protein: CASSSGLAGDWGTDTQYF; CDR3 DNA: TGTGCCAGCAGCTCGGGACTAGCGGGGGATTGGGGCACAGATACGCAGTATTTT
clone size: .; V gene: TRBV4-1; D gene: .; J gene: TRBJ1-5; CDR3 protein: CASSQDVGNLDQPQHF; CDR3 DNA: TGCGCCAGCAGCCAAGATGTCGGAAATTTAGATCAGCCCCAGCATTTT
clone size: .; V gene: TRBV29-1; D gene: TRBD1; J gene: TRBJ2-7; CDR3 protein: CSVTYPHRGIYEQYF; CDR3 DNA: TGCAGCGTCACTTATCCCCACAGGGGAATATACGAGCAGTACTTC
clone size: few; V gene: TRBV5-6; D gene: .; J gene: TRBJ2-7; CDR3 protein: CASSSFGTVYEQYF; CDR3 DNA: TGTGCCAGCAGTTCTTTTGGGACCGTCTACGAGCAGTACTTC
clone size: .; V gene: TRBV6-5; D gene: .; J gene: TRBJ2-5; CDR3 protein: CASSMWDRETQYF; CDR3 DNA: TGTGCCAGCAGCATGTGGGACCGAGAGACCCAGTACTTC
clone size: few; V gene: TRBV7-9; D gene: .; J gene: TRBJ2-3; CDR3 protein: CASSPTGLTDTQYF; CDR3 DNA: TGTGCCAGCAGCCCCACGGGATTGACAGATACGCAGTATTTT
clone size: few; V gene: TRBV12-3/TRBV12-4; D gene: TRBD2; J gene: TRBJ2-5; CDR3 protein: CASRGPGLAGLETQYF; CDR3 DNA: TGTGCCAGCAGGGGGCCGGGACTAGCCGGTTTAGAGACCCAGTACTTC